This record covers a single TCR beta chain. Its antigen is not identified. This sample was included in a study of T cells in Graves' hyperthyroidism and ophthalmopathy. The study's findings and limits: Also found in blood were most expanded thyroid clonotypes above 0.001.

Researchers amplified the TCR beta CDR3 regions from RNA transcripts. RT-PCR in the first round (using the HTBI primer set) targeted the TCR CDR3. From the multiplex PCR reads, TCRdb called clonotypes with MiXCR, one entry per CDR3 protein. The top ten hold under 8.5% of the sample, which has 700,000 or so distinct CDR3 sequences, 16% seen once. Absent ophthalmopathy progression within 18 months defined stable Graves' hyperthyroidism. Each patient was aged 18 to 65 and had newly diagnosed hyperthyroidism of under 2 months' duration. The CDR3 consists of 14 residues. Trimming removed 6 bases at V and 0 bases at J, with 12 bases between. The germline V gene has CDR1 SNHLY and CDR2 FYNNEI.

The chain uses TRBV2 and TRBJ2-7; a weak D match, TRBD2 (6 bases). The TCR sequence derives from a man younger than 35 with Graves' hyperthyroidism. The sample consisted of blood. As DNA, the CDR3 is TGTGCCAGCAGGGATGGAGGGGTCTCCTACGAGCAGTACTTC. Its protein product is CASRDGGVSYEQYF.